This T cell receptor beta chain was retrieved from a study of cytomegalovirus exposure and HLA in healthy donors. Study background: The 550 to 700 first-cohort repertoires and the 120 or so validation repertoires shared the same platform, a later analysis reported. General observations from the study: There were a few CMV-associated chains whose specificity for CMV antigens was confirmed in vitro. Some TCR beta chains (roughly 150 of them) were listed as cytomegalovirus-associated.

Notes on this clone: Antigen specificity is unknown.

J gave up 2 bases and V 4 bases, and 5 bases lay outside the gene matches. CDR1 SGHNT and CDR2 YYREEE come from the germline V gene (reference sequence). The CDR3 covers 14 residues. The donors were part of the validation cohort of more than 90 subjects. That cohort was separate from the first cohort, which comprised fewer than 800 subjects. Measured with immunoSEQ multiplex PCR; TCRdb has only the in-frame clones, and not every one. The sample yields roughly 200,000 clones, 86% seen once. The sequence was obtained from a young man in good health and CMV-seropositive. The genes are TRBV5-4 and TRBJ1-2, with 7 bases lining up with TRBD1. Sequenced: PBMCs. This CDR3 is CASSPRGQNYGYTF. CDR3 nucleotides: TGTGCCAGCAGCCCTAGGGGACAGAACTATGGCTACACCTTC.